This TCR beta chain was sequenced in a study of HIV-infected children after antiretroviral therapy interruption. Overall study context: Children were on planned treatment interruption or continuous treatment. Interruption-arm sampling covered weeks 0, 12, interruption end (24 or 48), and about 3 years post-study. Continuous-treatment samples came from weeks 0, 48 and 150.

The TCR library was built from RNA with a 3' RACE protocol and unique molecular identifiers. Using its own MiXCR run on the 3' RACE reads, TCRdb lists one record per CDR3 protein. Here the sample spans over 15,000 distinct CDR3 sequences, approximately 3% being singletons. Within the sample, this clonotype is medium-sized. Treatment specified: PENTA 11 planned treatment interruption arm or continuous ART arm. This TCR was sampled from a child aged 2-17 years with HIV. The sequences come from CD45RA+ CD4+ T cells from PBMCs, collected from a donor given antiretroviral therapy, either interrupted or continuous. Subset given: naive CD4+ CD45RA+ CD45RO- T cells.

CDR3 loop: CSAIRDRVSGEYTEAFF. The CDR3 DNA is TGCAGTGCTATCCGGGACAGGGTCTCGGGAGAGTACACTGAAGCTTTCTTT. J is TRBJ1-1 and V is TRBV20-1, with 9 bases aligning to TRBD1. V gave up 4 bases and J gave up 3 bases; unmatched junction bases: 15. The CDR3 covers 17 residues. CDR1 and CDR2 (germline): DFQATT, SNEGSKA (reference sequence).